Following are 25 T cell receptor beta chains from one sample sequenced in a study of shared clonotypes between healthy human individuals. Generated by immunoSEQ multiplex PCR, the TCRdb table keeps only in-frame clones and is missing some. The table lists about half a million clones, around 79% of them singletons. Material: PBMCs. These receptors were taken from a woman aged 40-49 years in good health. Some clones in this sample may be carry-over from other donors' samples.

This rearrangement joins TRBV5-1 to TRBJ2-7, with D tentatively TRBD1 (5 bases). V lost 4 bases and J 2 bases, leaving 13 bases between the germline ends. Germline V lookup: CDR1 SGHRS, CDR2 YFSETQ. The CDR3 has 14 amino acids. In DNA, the CDR3 is TGCGCCAGCAGCCTTGGACAAGAACCCTACGAGCAGTACTTC. Amino acids: CASSLGQEPYEQYF.

This clone was seen a handful of times. The chain recombines TRBV29-1 with TRBJ2-5; possibly TRBD2 for D (6 bases). CDR1 is SQVTM and CDR2 is ANQGSEA in the germline V gene. Trimming took 4 bases from V and 2 from J, leaving 17 bases between them. The CDR3 is 15 amino acids. The CDR3 nucleotides read TGCAGCGTTGGTCGGGGTACGACTAGACAAGAGACCCAGTACTTC. Amino acids: CSVGRGTTRQETQYF.

The chain has TRBV27 and TRBJ2-6; D is undetermined. Germline V CDR1 and CDR2: MNHEY, SMNVEV (reference sequence). V lost 2 bases to trimming and J lost 0 bases, with 11 bases between them. CDR3 length: 17 amino acids. The CDR3: CASSLKGGSSGANVLTF. As DNA, the CDR3 is TGTGCCAGCAGTTTAAAGGGCGGATCCTCTGGGGCCAACGTCCTGACTTTC.

This clone showed up just once. This chain joins TRBV18 and TRBJ1-1; no clear D. The germline gives CDR1 KGHSH, CDR2 LQKENI. V was trimmed by 3 bases and J by 1 base, leaving 12 bases between them. The CDR3 covers 15 residues. The CDR3 nucleotides are TGTGCCAGCTCACCGGTTATCACGCCGAACACTGAAGCTTTCTTT. Translation gives CASSPVITPNTEAFF. Supplemented by reference TRBV18 and TRBJ1-1, the full variable domain reads NAGVMQNPRHLVRRRGQEARLRCSPMKGHSHVYWYRQLPEEGLKFMVYLQKENIIDESGMPKERFSAEFPKEGPSILRIQQVVRGDSAAYFCASSPVITPNTEAFFGQGTRLTVV.

Regarding this clone: A far larger clone lies a single base away; this is likely a read error. This chain joins TRBV10-3 and TRBJ1-2, with D perhaps TRBD1 (6 bases). The CDR3 is made up of 13 amino acids. CDR1 and CDR2 (germline): ENHRY, SYGVKD. CDR3 region: CVISSDRNYGYTF. Written as DNA, the CDR3 is TGTGTCATCAGTTCGGACAGAAACTATGGCTACACCTTC.

The chain employs TRBV2 and TRBJ1-4; no clear D gene. Looked up from germline, CDR1 is SNHLY and CDR2 is FYNNEI. This CDR3 contains 13 residues. V lost 4 bases to trimming and J lost 7 bases, with 10 bases between them. The chain's CDR3 is CASSGRDREKLFF. The CDR3 coding sequence is TGTGCCAGCAGTGGTAGGGATCGTGAAAAACTGTTTTTT.

The chain links TRBV29-1 to TRBJ2-7; TRBD1 matches 8 bases. Trimming took 4 bases from V and 3 from J; bases not matched to a gene: 11. Looked up from germline, CDR1 is SQVTM and CDR2 is ANQGSEA. CDR3 length: 15 amino acids. CDR3 sequence: CSVGGGQEINYEQYF. CDR3 nucleotides: TGCAGCGTTGGTGGGGGACAGGAAATTAACTACGAGCAGTACTTC.

This clone was recorded at least ten times. J is TRBJ2-2 and V is TRBV28; D ambiguous. Germline CDR1 is MDHEN and CDR2 is SYDVKM. V shed 6 bases and J shed 6 bases, with 8 bases lying between them. This CDR3 region has 12 residues. The CDR3 sequence is CASSHFPGELFF. The CDR3 DNA sequence: TGTGCCAGCAGCCACTTCCCCGGGGAGCTGTTTTTT.

The gene calls are TRBV10-1 and TRBJ1-2; TRBD1 is a possible D gene (5 bases). V was shortened by 3 bases and J by 8 bases, with 16 bases between the two germline ends. Germline V gives CDR1 WNHNN, CDR2 SYGVQD (reference sequence). This CDR3 is built from 14 residues. This chain's CDR3 is CASSDQGNPMGYTF. The CDR3 bases are TGCGCCAGCAGTGACCAGGGTAATCCGATGGGCTACACCTTC.

CDR3 loop: CASSRGQVQETQYF. CDR3 sequence (DNA): TGTGCCAGCAGCCGAGGACAGGTTCAAGAGACCCAGTACTTC. The rearrangement joins TRBV5-4 to TRBJ2-5; 7 bases fit TRBD1. This CDR3 has 14 amino acids. Trimming at V came to 4 bases and at J to 2 bases, leaving 5 bases not matched to a gene. Germline V CDR1 and CDR2: SGHNT, YYREEE (reference sequence).

This clone was seen many times. Other nucleotide sequences from this sample produce the same CDR3. The rearrangement uses TRBV6-5 and TRBJ1-2; the match to TRBD1 covers 10 bases. This CDR3 contains 15 residues. Looked up from germline, CDR1 is MNHEY and CDR2 is SVGAGI. Trimming took 5 bases from V and 4 from J; bases not matched to a gene: 7. The chain's CDR3 is CASSNPTGGSYGYTF. The CDR3 DNA reads as TGTGCCAGCAGTAACCCGACAGGGGGCAGCTATGGCTACACCTTC.

The gene calls are TRBV5-1 and TRBJ1-1, with TRBD1 as a possible D gene (5 bases). Germline V gene lookup returns CDR1 SGHRS and CDR2 YFSETQ. Deletions cut 2 bases from V and 0 bases from J, with 8 bases between. The CDR3 is made up of 14 amino acids. The chain's CDR3 is CASSLTGLNTEAFF. CDR3 nucleotide sequence: TGCGCCAGCAGCTTAACAGGACTGAACACTGAAGCTTTCTTT.

The V gene is TRBV27, the J gene TRBJ2-7, with D tentatively TRBD1 (6 bases). The ends were cut back, 5 bases at V and 6 bases at J, with 17 bases in the middle. The CDR3 consists of 14 residues. CDR1 is MNHEY and CDR2 is SMNVEV in the germline V gene (reference sequence). This chain's CDR3 is CASSALDSYSEQYF. Written as DNA, the CDR3 is TGTGCCAGCAGTGCTTTGGACAGCTATTCCGAGCAGTACTTC.

The gene calls are TRBV5-1 and TRBJ2-1; 7 nucleotides agree with TRBD2. Germline-derived CDR1 and CDR2 are SGHRS and YFSETQ. There are 16 residues in the CDR3. V was clipped by 0 bases and J by 3 bases; unmatched bases: 6. The CDR3 loop reads CASSLDRLAGYNEQFF. In nucleotides, the CDR3 is TGCGCCAGCAGCTTGGATCGACTAGCAGGCTACAATGAGCAGTTCTTC.

The rearrangement links TRBV28 to TRBJ2-6, with TRBD1 matching over 7 bases. Germline-derived CDR1 and CDR2 are MDHEN and SYDVKM. The ends lost 6 bases at V and 5 bases at J; junction bases unmatched: 7. This CDR3 region has 15 residues. CDR3 coding DNA: TGTGCCAGCAGGTCTACAGGGGTCTGGGCCAACGTCCTGACTTTC. Translated, it gives CASRSTGVWANVLTF.

The V and J genes are TRBV4-3 and TRBJ2-7; D gene ambiguous. Trimming took 0 bases from V and 3 from J, leaving 12 bases between them. The CDR3 covers 15 residues. Germline lookup yields CDR1 LGHNA and CDR2 YSLEER. CDR3 loop: CASSQDSGRDYEQYF. The CDR3 DNA sequence: TGCGCCAGCAGCCAAGATTCGGGCCGAGACTACGAGCAGTACTTC.

This clone was observed once. The chain couples TRBV7-2 to TRBJ2-5; D is perhaps TRBD1 or TRBD2 (5 bases each). Deletions cut 4 bases from V and 5 bases from J, with 11 bases between. CDR1 SGHTA and CDR2 FQGNSA come from the germline V gene. The CDR3 spans 13 residues. CDR3 bases: TGTGCCAGCAGCTCGGGGCTCAAGGAGACCCAGTACTTC. It is translated as CASSSGLKETQYF.

This clone was counted once. The rearrangement joins TRBV11-2 to TRBJ2-1; weak D call: TRBD1 (7 bases). This CDR3 spans 16 amino acids. Trimming removed 5 bases at V and 2 bases at J, with 16 bases between. Per germline, CDR1 SGHAT and CDR2 FQNNGV. The CDR3: CASSPQGGQAYNEQFF. CDR3 sequence (DNA): TGTGCCAGCAGCCCCCAGGGGGGCCAGGCCTACAATGAGCAGTTCTTC. Full variable domain (rest looked up from reference TRBV11-2 and TRBJ2-1): EAGVAQSPRYKIIEKRQSVAFWCNPISGHATLYWYQQILGQGPKLLIQFQNNGVVDDSQLPKDRFSAERLKGVDSTLKIQPAKLEDSAVYLCASSPQGGQAYNEQFFGPGTRLTVL.

The CDR3 is CASSKGDRGYEQYF. In DNA form, the CDR3 reads TGTGCCAGCAGCAAAGGGGACAGAGGCTACGAGCAGTACTTC. The genes are TRBV7-2 and TRBJ2-7; TRBD1 agrees at 7 bases. Trimming took 5 bases from V and 3 from J; bases not matched to a gene: 7. Germline CDR1 and CDR2: SGHTA and FQGNSA. There are 14 residues in the CDR3. Full variable domain (rest looked up from reference TRBV7-2 and TRBJ2-7): GAGVSQSPSNKVTEKGKDVELRCDPISGHTALYWYRQSLGQGLEFLIYFQGNSAPDKSGLPSDRFSAERTGGSVSTLTIQRTQQEDSAVYLCASSKGDRGYEQYFGPGTRLTVT.

This clone has only a few counts. The gene calls are TRBV15 and TRBJ2-1, with no clear D. This CDR3 is built from 16 residues. The germline gives CDR1 LNHNV, CDR2 YYDKDF (reference sequence). V dropped 5 bases and J dropped 0 bases, with 14 bases sitting between them. The CDR3 is CATSGIETFSYNEQFF. CDR3 sequence (DNA): TGTGCCACCAGCGGGATAGAGACCTTCTCCTACAATGAGCAGTTCTTC.

This clone was observed a handful of times. The rearrangement uses TRBV7-7 and TRBJ2-5; unclear D gene. The CDR3 has 12 amino acids. V dropped 5 bases and J dropped 3 bases, with 7 bases sitting between them. Germline assignment: CDR1 SSHAT and CDR2 FNYEAQ (reference sequence). The CDR3 region has the DNA TGTGCCAGCAGCCAAAATAAAGAGACCCAGTACTTC. Protein product: CASSQNKETQYF.

J is TRBJ2-1 and V is TRBV4-3, with TRBD1 as a possible D gene (6 bases). The V gene's germline CDR1 is LGHNA and CDR2 YSLEER. CDR3 length: 14 amino acids. V lost 2 bases and J lost 6, with 11 bases in between. The CDR3 loop is CASSQYSQGNEQFF. CDR3 DNA: TGCGCCAGCAGCCAATACTCACAGGGCAATGAGCAGTTCTTC.

The chain links TRBV28 to TRBJ1-4, with D possibly TRBD1 on 6 matching bases. This CDR3 is 16 amino acids long. The V gene's germline CDR1 is MDHEN and CDR2 SYDVKM. Trimming removed 2 bases from V and 4 bases from J, with 14 bases in between. Here the CDR3 reads CASSLRGGASNEKLFF. CDR3 bases: TGTGCCAGCAGTTTAAGGGGGGGCGCAAGTAATGAAAAACTGTTTTTT.

The chain carries TRBV7-8 and TRBJ1-5, with 7 bases that match TRBD1. This CDR3 contains 14 residues. Germline lookup yields CDR1 SGHVS and CDR2 FQNEAQ. V shed 6 bases and J 7 bases; nucleotides not matched to a gene: 9. The DNA of the CDR3 is TGTGCCAGCAGGTCAGACAGGGAAAAGCAGCCCCAGCATTTT. Translated, it gives CASRSDREKQPQHF.

V gene TRBV2 combines with J gene TRBJ2-1; D possibly corresponds to TRBD1 (6 bases). V was pared by 2 bases and J by 3 bases, with 14 bases between. The CDR3 consists of 16 residues. Germline V gives CDR1 SNHLY, CDR2 FYNNEI. Here the CDR3 DNA reads TGTGCCAGCAGTGAACAGGGGTCGGCAATCTACAATGAGCAGTTCTTC. Its translation: CASSEQGSAIYNEQFF.